This TCR beta chain came from a study of control samples from healthy donors and cancer patients. Data came from immunoSEQ multiplex PCR; TCRdb stores just in-frame clones and leaves some out. The sample includes approximately 90,000 clones, around 86% of them seen just once. The germline V gene has CDR1 MNHNS and CDR2 SASEGT. This CDR3 is built from 13 residues. The germline V and J ends were trimmed by 2 bases and 5 bases, with 6 bases remaining between them. Sequenced material: blood. The source of this sequence is a man younger than 45 in good health. The rearrangement uses TRBV6-1 and TRBJ2-2, with a tentative D call TRBD2 (5 bases). The DNA for the CDR3 is TGTGCCAGCAGTGAAACGGGGACCGGGGAGCTGTTTTTT. This gives the protein CASSETGTGELFF.